These 20 T cell receptor beta chains came from one sample sequenced in a study of T cell changes during pregnancy in multiple sclerosis. Sequenced by immunoSEQ multiplex PCR; TCRdb stores in-frame clones only, minus some. The sample has more than 70,000 clones, around 90% seen once; the top ten hold roughly 0.91%. Sequences were derived from peripheral blood, sampled before pregnancy. Source of these receptors: a female donor with multiple sclerosis, enrolled in a pregnancy study.

The rearrangement uses TRBV9 and TRBJ2-3; TRBD2 matches 14 bases. This CDR3 spans 19 amino acids. Trimming removed 4 bases from V and 6 bases from J; junction bases left unmatched: 16. The germline CDR1 and CDR2 sequences are SGDLS and YYNGEE. This CDR3 reads CASSPTGGGTSGGGDTQYF. DNA for the CDR3: TGTGCCAGCAGCCCCACCGGTGGAGGGACTAGCGGGGGTGGGGATACGCAGTATTTT.

The CDR3 loop is CASSGYTNQETQYF. The CDR3 nucleotides read TGTGCCAGTAGTGGGTACACTAACCAAGAGACCCAGTACTTC. This rearrangement joins TRBV19 to TRBJ2-5; D is undetermined. The V gene's germline CDR1 is LNHDA and CDR2 SQIVND (reference sequence). V was cut by 5 bases and J by 0 bases, with 10 bases left in between. This CDR3 region has 14 residues.

The chain combines TRBV4-1 with TRBJ2-1, with 7 bases fitting TRBD2. Germline V gives CDR1 MGHRA, CDR2 YSYEKL. Losses at the gene ends were 4 bases for V and 4 bases for J; bases not matched to a gene: 7. The CDR3 is made up of 15 amino acids. The CDR3 coding sequence is TGCGCCAGCAGCCCTGACCCAGCGGGGTACAATGAGCAGTTCTTC. Protein sequence: CASSPDPAGYNEQFF.

The CDR3 here is CASSPTRDSNTGELFF. CDR3 DNA: TGTGCCAGCAGCCCCACCCGGGACAGTAACACCGGGGAGCTGTTTTTT. The chain is built from TRBV7-3 and TRBJ2-2; the match to TRBD1 covers 7 bases. The CDR3 sequence is 16 residues long. J gave up 2 bases and V 5 bases, and 8 bases lay outside the gene matches. Looked up from germline, CDR1 is SGHTA and CDR2 is FQGTGA.

V is TRBV5-1 and J is TRBJ2-3, with 11 bases fitting TRBD2. Germline V gene lookup returns CDR1 SGHRS and CDR2 YFSETQ. There are 16 residues in the CDR3. V lost 4 bases to trimming and J lost 2 bases; unmatched junction nucleotides: 6. The CDR3 nucleotides are TGCGCCAGCAGCATCACGACTAGCGGGGTCACAGATACGCAGTATTTT. Translated, it gives CASSITTSGVTDTQYF. The whole variable domain, remainder taken from reference TRBV5-1 and TRBJ2-3, is KAGVTQTPRYLIKTRGQQVTLSCSPISGHRSVSWYQQTPGQGLQFLFEYFSETQRNKGNFPGRFSGRQFSNSRSEMNVSTLELGDSALYLCASSITTSGVTDTQYFGPGTRLTVL.

The chain joins TRBV28 to TRBJ1-5; the match to TRBD1 covers 9 bases. V was pared by 3 bases and J by 4 bases, with 19 bases of the junction left unmatched. Germline V lookup: CDR1 MDHEN, CDR2 SYDVKM. This CDR3 region has 20 residues. The CDR3 region is CASSFLLGRDRASTNQPQHF. The CDR3 nucleotides read TGTGCCAGCAGTTTTCTTCTAGGGCGGGACAGGGCTAGTACAAATCAGCCCCAGCATTTT.

The chain links TRBV5-1 to TRBJ1-2; 7 bases map to TRBD1. Germline V CDR1 and CDR2: SGHRS, YFSETQ. The CDR3 loop spans 13 amino acids. V trimming: 1 base; J trimming: 6 bases; junction bases outside the gene matches: 3. CDR3 nucleotide sequence: TGCGCCAGCAGCTTGACAGGGGATGATGGCTACACCTTC. Its translation is CASSLTGDDGYTF.

The V call is TRBV9, the J call TRBJ2-2; 10 bases are a match to TRBD2. Germline V CDR1 and CDR2: SGDLS, YYNGEE. The CDR3 consists of 19 residues. Losses at the gene ends were 0 bases for V and 1 base for J; bases not matched to a gene: 9. The CDR3 spells CASSVGRKVAGGNTGELFF. As DNA, the CDR3 is TGTGCCAGCAGCGTAGGAAGAAAGGTAGCGGGGGGGAACACCGGGGAGCTGTTTTTT.

Comments on this clone: Other nucleotide sequences in the sample specify the same CDR3. This chain links TRBV7-9 with TRBJ1-1; maybe TRBD1 (5 bases). Germline-derived CDR1 and CDR2 are SEHNR and FQNEAQ (reference sequence). This CDR3 is 14 amino acids long. V shed 3 bases and J shed 0 bases, with 8 bases lying between them. The CDR3 loop is CASSLGRLNTEAFF. For the CDR3, the DNA is TGTGCCAGCAGCTTGGGGCGGCTGAACACTGAAGCTTTCTTT.

This chain connects TRBV5-1 to TRBJ1-2; D is undetermined. The CDR3 extends over 13 amino acids. V was clipped by 2 bases and J by 5 bases, with 10 bases between them. Germline CDR1 SGHRS, CDR2 YFSETQ. The CDR3 bases are TGCGCCAGCAGCTTCGGAACAGCATATGGCTACACCTTC. The encoded protein is CASSFGTAYGYTF.

The chain recombines TRBV7-9 with TRBJ2-7; tentatively, D is TRBD1 (9 bases). Per the germline V gene, CDR1 is SEHNR and CDR2 is FQNEAQ (reference sequence). V was clipped by 4 bases and J by 4 bases, with 26 bases between them. There are 18 residues in the CDR3. The chain's CDR3 is CASSSSGGVGTGLYEQYF. CDR3 nucleotide sequence: TGTGCCAGCAGCTCCTCGGGGGGGGTCGGGACAGGGTTGTACGAGCAGTACTTC.

The chain carries TRBV2 and TRBJ2-7, with D unresolved. Trimming removed 1 base at V and 4 bases at J, with 8 bases between. The germline V gene encodes CDR1 SNHLY and CDR2 FYNNEI. CDR3 length equals 13 residues. The CDR3 loop reads CASSEGLRYEQYF. Here the CDR3 DNA reads TGTGCCAGCAGTGAAGGCTTGAGATACGAGCAGTACTTC.

The chain links TRBV5-1 to TRBJ2-5; D might be TRBD2 (6 bases). Between the trimmed V and J ends, which lost 4 bases and 5 bases, there was a span of 9 bases. Germline values: CDR1 SGHRS, CDR2 YFSETQ. The CDR3 spans 12 residues. As DNA, the CDR3 is TGCGCCAGCAGCCAACGGGGGGAGACCCAGTACTTC. It translates to CASSQRGETQYF.

The chain employs TRBV21-1 and TRBJ2-3; the table's TRBD2 call for D was not verified on the DNA. TRBV21-1 is listed as a pseudogene. The CDR3 consists of 20 residues. CDR3 sequence (DNA): TGTGCCAGCCCTCGAGATGGAATTACGGGACTAGCGGATAGCACAGATACGCAGTATTTT. This sequence encodes CASPRDGITGLADSTDTQYF.

The rearrangement links TRBV5-4 to TRBJ2-2; D gene uncertain. Germline V gene sequence: CDR1 SGHNT, CDR2 YYREEE (reference sequence). The CDR3 loop spans 14 amino acids. V lost 6 bases, J lost 0 bases, and 9 bases lay in between. CDR3 amino acids: CASTLRANTGELFF. In nucleotides, the CDR3 is TGTGCCAGCACGCTCCGAGCGAACACCGGGGAGCTGTTTTTT.

V usage is TRBV13 and J usage is TRBJ2-5, with D possibly being TRBD2 (6 bases). The J call may be wrong; the DNA end is better matched by TRBJ2-7. CDR3 length: 16 residues. Looked up from germline, CDR1 is PRHDT and CDR2 is FYEKMQ (reference sequence). The DNA for the CDR3 is TGTGCCAGCAGCTTAGTTGCGGGACCCAGCTCCTACGAGCAGTACTTC. This gives the protein CASSLVAGPSSYEQYF.

The chain uses TRBV9 and TRBJ1-4; perhaps TRBD1 as D (6 bases). Per the germline V gene, CDR1 is SGDLS and CDR2 is YYNGEE. The CDR3 covers 14 residues. Trimming took 7 bases from V and 5 from J, leaving 15 bases between them. The DNA of the CDR3 is TGTGCCAGCGCCAAGACAGGACGAAATGAAAAACTGTTTTTT. Its translation: CASAKTGRNEKLFF.

V is TRBV9 and J is TRBJ1-4; D unclear. This CDR3 is 13 amino acids long. The germline V and J ends were trimmed by 0 bases and 5 bases, with 5 bases remaining between them. Germline values: CDR1 SGDLS, CDR2 YYNGEE. The CDR3 sequence is CASSVDGNEKLFF. CDR3 bases: TGTGCCAGCAGCGTAGACGGGAATGAAAAACTGTTTTTT.

The chain couples TRBV30 to TRBJ2-3; weak D call: TRBD2 (5 bases). Deletions cut 0 bases from V and 2 bases from J, with 9 bases between. The germline gives CDR1 GTSNPN, CDR2 SVGIG (reference sequence). This CDR3 contains 14 residues. The chain's CDR3 is CAWSVSGLTDTQYF. CDR3 DNA sequence: TGTGCCTGGAGTGTCAGCGGCCTCACAGATACGCAGTATTTT.

The chain joins TRBV27 to TRBJ1-4; a weak D match, TRBD1 (6 bases). The CDR3 contains 15 residues. Germline V gene sequence: CDR1 MNHEY, CDR2 SMNVEV (reference sequence). V lost 3 bases, J lost 5 bases, and 13 bases lay in between. CDR3: CASSLTGGGNEKLFF. The DNA for the CDR3 is TGTGCCAGCAGTTTGACAGGAGGTGGAAATGAAAAACTGTTTTTT.